Below are 27 T cell receptor beta chains sequenced from a single sample in a study of B cell selection in AIRE deficiency. The protocol was immunoSEQ multiplex PCR, while the TCRdb copy is restricted to in-frame clones and leaves out a portion. Found here are over 20,000 clones, 80% to 95% of them singletons; the top ten hold 1.4%. Regulatory T cells were sorted as CD4+CD25hiCD127low/negative. Sequencing was done on a sample of CD4+CD25+ Tregs sorted from PBMCs. These TCRs come from a human donor in good health.

This clone has only a few counts. The rearrangement uses TRBV19 and TRBJ1-3; maybe TRBD1 (5 bases). V gave up 7 bases and J gave up 4 bases, with 14 bases separating them. Germline-derived CDR1 and CDR2 are LNHDA and SQIVND (reference sequence). The CDR3 loop spans 14 amino acids. The CDR3 DNA follows: TGTGCCAGTACCAACCGGGGGAGCGGAAACACCATATATTTT. Translating gives CASTNRGSGNTIYF.

V is TRBV2 and J is TRBJ2-7, with a possible D match to TRBD1 (5 bases). V was clipped by 6 bases and J by 3 bases, with 18 bases between them. The CDR3 length is 15 residues. Germline V CDR1 and CDR2: SNHLY, FYNNEI. CDR3 sequence: CASSLRASGDYEQYF. CDR3 DNA: TGTGCCAGCAGCCTCAGGGCCTCCGGAGACTACGAGCAGTACTTC. The full variable domain, rest sourced from reference TRBV2 and TRBJ2-7, is EPEVTQTPSHQVTQMGQEVILRCVPISNHLYFYWYRQILGQKVEFLVSFYNNEISEKSEIFDDQFSVERPDGSNFTLKIRSTKLEDSAMYFCASSLRASGDYEQYFGPGTRLTVT.

This clone has a single count. The chain carries TRBV19 and TRBJ2-3; 9 bases match TRBD2. Germline loops: CDR1 LNHDA, CDR2 SQIVND (reference sequence). The CDR3 is 15 amino acids. The V segment lost 5 bases and the J segment 2 bases; nucleotides outside the gene matches: 5. In DNA, the CDR3 is TGTGCCAGTAGTCCTCTAGCGGGGTTCACAGATACGCAGTATTTT. Amino acids: CASSPLAGFTDTQYF.

This chain joins TRBV6-1 and TRBJ2-5; 8 nucleotides line up with TRBD1. This CDR3 comprises 14 residues. Germline V CDR1 and CDR2: MNHNS, SASEGT. With 6 bases clipped from V and 4 bases from J, the junction kept 7 bases outside the gene matches. The CDR3 sequence: CASRETGVAETQYF. The CDR3 DNA reads as TGTGCCAGCAGGGAGACAGGGGTGGCAGAGACCCAGTACTTC.

With respect to this clone: An end of the junction differs from the germline gene, which may be a read error. This rearrangement joins TRBV5-1 to TRBJ1-1, with 9 bases lining up with TRBD1. The CDR3 contains 18 residues. The V gene's germline CDR1 is SGHRS and CDR2 YFSETQ. The CDR3 here is CASSLGTGTGYRNTEAFF. CDR3 nucleotide sequence: TGCGCCAGCAGTTTGGGTACCGGGACAGGGTATCGGAACACTGAAGCTTTCTTT.

V usage is TRBV10-1 and J usage is TRBJ1-6, with D unresolved. CDR1 is WNHNN and CDR2 is SYGVQD in the germline V gene (reference sequence). V was pared by 4 bases and J by 9 bases, with 10 bases between. This CDR3 is built from 13 residues. In nucleotides, the CDR3 is TGCGCCAGCAGTGGGCTGTGGGGTTCACCCCTCCACTTT. Protein product: CASSGLWGSPLHF.

The chain links TRBV18 to TRBJ1-1; no definite D call. The CDR3 sequence is 13 residues long. V was clipped by 6 bases and J by 4 bases, with 12 bases between them. Germline-derived CDR1 and CDR2 are KGHSH and LQKENI. The DNA of the CDR3 is TGTGCCAGCTCGCTTTTAGGGAGCACTGAAGCTTTCTTT. Its translation: CASSLLGSTEAFF.

The chain links TRBV6-6 to TRBJ1-1; no reliable D call. The CDR3 has 11 amino acids. Germline values: CDR1 MNHNY, CDR2 SVGAGI (reference sequence). V was shortened by 2 bases and J by 5 bases, with 3 bases between the two germline ends. This chain's CDR3 is CASSYGTEAFF. CDR3 bases: TGTGCCAGCAGTTACGGGACTGAAGCTTTCTTT.

CDR3 in amino acids: CASRRGGNTGELFF. CDR3 in DNA: TGTGCCAGCAGGCGGGGGGGAAACACCGGGGAGCTGTTTTTT. V is TRBV2 and J is TRBJ2-2, with 9 bases identical to TRBD2. V lost 6 bases, J lost 2 bases, and 1 base stayed unmatched. Germline V CDR1 and CDR2: SNHLY, FYNNEI. The CDR3 length is 14 residues.

The chain employs TRBV4-1 and TRBJ1-2; 7 nucleotides line up with TRBD1. This CDR3 is built from 14 residues. Looked up from germline, CDR1 is MGHRA and CDR2 is YSYEKL. V shed 4 bases and J 3 bases; nucleotides not matched to a gene: 5. CDR3 region: CASSPRDRDYGYTF. The CDR3 DNA is TGCGCCAGCAGCCCAAGAGACAGGGACTATGGCTACACCTTC.

This chain uses TRBV5-8 with TRBJ2-7; D gene unclear. The germline V gene encodes CDR1 SGHTS and CDR2 YDEGEE. The CDR3 is 13 amino acids. V lost 2 bases and J lost 2, with 8 bases in between. CDR3 bases: TGTGCCAGCAGCTTCGGGCAGACCTACGAGCAGTACTTC. The encoded protein is CASSFGQTYEQYF.

The CDR3 DNA is TGCAGCGTTGAGGCAGGGAACTATGGCTACACCTTC. This gives the protein CSVEAGNYGYTF. This chain joins TRBV29-1 and TRBJ1-2; D is perhaps TRBD1 (5 bases). CDR1 and CDR2 (germline): SQVTM, ANQGSEA. Trimming removed 3 bases from V and 2 bases from J, with 7 bases in between. This CDR3 comprises 12 residues. Full variable domain (outside the CDR3, taken from reference TRBV29-1 and TRBJ1-2): SAVISQKPSRDICQRGTSLTIQCQVDSQVTMMFWYRQQPGQSLTLIATANQGSEATYESGFVIDKFPISRPNLTFSTLTVSNMSPEDSSIYLCSVEAGNYGYTFGSGTRLTVV.

V usage is TRBV10-3 and J usage is TRBJ1-5; TRBD1 aligns across 9 bases. The V gene end was trimmed by 4 bases and the J gene end by 7 bases; junction bases not matched to a gene: 8. The CDR3 runs 15 residues. Germline V gene lookup returns CDR1 ENHRY and CDR2 SYGVKD. CDR3 amino acids: CAISATGGAEQPQHF. The CDR3 DNA reads as TGTGCCATCAGTGCAACAGGGGGCGCAGAGCAGCCCCAGCATTTT.

This rearrangement joins TRBV7-2 to TRBJ2-1; 9 nucleotides match TRBD2. There are 17 residues in the CDR3. Trimming at V came to 5 bases and at J to 2 bases, leaving 10 bases not matched to a gene. Germline CDR1 reads SGHTA; CDR2 reads FQGNSA. In nucleotides, the CDR3 is TGTGCCAGCAGCCGCCCTGCGCGGGGGGGTACCTACAATGAGCAGTTCTTC. Translating it yields CASSRPARGGTYNEQFF.

The chain employs TRBV11-1 and TRBJ1-2; 7 bases align to TRBD1. Germline-derived CDR1 and CDR2 are SGHAT and FQDESV (reference sequence). V gave up 3 bases and J gave up 11 bases; unmatched junction bases: 6. This CDR3 region has 12 residues. The DNA for the CDR3 is TGTGCCAGCAGCTTGACAGGGCTCTGGTACACCTTC. Translating it yields CASSLTGLWYTF.

The count of this clone is one. The junction departs from the called germline gene at one end, perhaps through a read error. The chain uses TRBV7-4 and TRBJ2-3; D remains unclear. The CDR3 loop spans 8 amino acids. Germline values: CDR1 SGHVT, CDR2 SQSDAQ. This CDR3 is CASSREDF. CDR3 nucleotide sequence: TGTGCCAGCAGCCGCGAGGATTTT.

The chain uses TRBV18 and TRBJ2-3; D not certain. In germline, CDR1 is KGHSH, CDR2 LQKENI. The CDR3 runs 14 residues. The V and J ends lost 6 bases and 1 base respectively, with 11 bases between them. The CDR3 loop is CASSPSQRTDTQYF. Written as DNA, the CDR3 is TGTGCCAGCTCCCCCTCGCAGCGCACAGATACGCAGTATTTT.

This sequence joins TRBV5-4 and TRBJ2-7; D is perhaps TRBD2 (5 bases). Germline assignment: CDR1 SGHNT and CDR2 YYREEE (reference sequence). The V gene lost 2 bases and the J gene lost 1 base, with 7 bases spanning the gap. The CDR3 totals 13 residues. CDR3 amino acids: CASSLRTSYEQYF. DNA of the CDR3: TGTGCCAGCAGCTTACGGACTTCCTACGAGCAGTACTTC.

The chain joins TRBV7-8 to TRBJ2-3; perhaps TRBD2 as D (5 bases). CDR1 and CDR2 from the germline V gene are SGHVS and FQNEAQ. The V end lost 3 bases, the J end lost 3 bases, and 10 bases lay between the germline ends. This CDR3 region has 14 residues. CDR3 sequence reads: CASSFGTSTDTQYF. The CDR3 DNA sequence: TGTGCCAGCAGCTTCGGAACTAGTACAGATACGCAGTATTTT.

Only one count was recorded for this clone. V and J are TRBV6-5 and TRBJ1-4; 9 nucleotides match TRBD1. The germline CDR1 and CDR2 sequences are MNHEY and SVGAGI. This CDR3 comprises 15 residues. Unmatched junction bases numbered 10, after V lost 7 bases and J lost 7 bases. The CDR3 reads CASTTRTGVVEKLFF. In DNA, the CDR3 is TGTGCCAGCACTACCCGGACAGGGGTAGTTGAAAAACTGTTTTTT.

The chain uses TRBV27 and TRBJ2-3; D ambiguous. Germline CDR1 is MNHEY and CDR2 is SMNVEV (reference sequence). This CDR3 has 13 amino acids. V lost 0 bases, J lost 4 bases, and 5 bases lay in between. CDR3 protein: CASSLSNADTQYF. The CDR3, as DNA: TGTGCCAGCAGTTTATCGAATGCAGATACGCAGTATTTT.

This rearrangement joins TRBV5-1 to TRBJ1-3, with TRBD1 matching 7 bases. CDR1 SGHRS and CDR2 YFSETQ come from the germline V gene. V lost 4 bases and J lost 0; bases outside the gene matches: 7. This CDR3 spans 16 amino acids. The CDR3 bases are TGCGCCAGCAGCCTCGGACAGGTCAGCTCTGGAAACACCATATATTTT. It specifies CASSLGQVSSGNTIYF.

The chain links TRBV7-8 to TRBJ2-5; unclear D gene. The last part of the DNA fits TRBJ2-7 better; the J call may be wrong. In germline, CDR1 is SGHVS, CDR2 FQNEAQ. CDR3 length: 16 amino acids. Written as DNA, the CDR3 is TGTGCCAGCAGCTTAGTTACCGGATTCGGCTCCTACGAGCAGTACTTC. Translation: CASSLVTGFGSYEQYF.

The rearrangement uses TRBV5-1 and TRBJ2-1; TRBD2 matches at 8 bases. The CDR3 is 16 residues long. CDR1 is SGHRS and CDR2 is YFSETQ in the germline V gene. Trimming removed 2 bases from V and 4 bases from J; junction bases left unmatched: 8. CDR3 protein: CASSLYGTREYNEQFF. The CDR3 DNA is TGCGCCAGCAGCTTATACGGGACTAGAGAATACAATGAGCAGTTCTTC.

V usage is TRBV19 and J usage is TRBJ2-5, with 7 bases identical to TRBD1. J gave up 5 bases and V 3 bases, and 12 bases lay outside the gene matches. Per germline, CDR1 LNHDA and CDR2 SQIVND (reference sequence). The CDR3 is 16 amino acids. The CDR3 region is CASSISWQGVMETQYF. The CDR3, as DNA: TGTGCCAGTAGTATCTCATGGCAGGGGGTGATGGAGACCCAGTACTTC. Based on the CDR3 plus reference TRBV19 and TRBJ2-5, the full variable domain is DGGITQSPKYLFRKEGQNVTLSCEQNLNHDAMYWYRQDPGQGLRLIYYSQIVNDFQKGDIAEGYSVSREKKESFPLTVTSAQKNPTAFYLCASSISWQGVMETQYFGPGTRLLVL.

This clone was seen just once. The V gene is TRBV19, the J gene TRBJ2-6; D may be TRBD1 or TRBD2 (5 bases each). With 6 bases removed from V and 4 bases from J, the gap between germline ends came to 10 bases. CDR3 length: 14 residues. The germline gives CDR1 LNHDA, CDR2 SQIVND (reference sequence). In nucleotides, the CDR3 is TGTGCCAGTAGCCCTGGGGACGGGGCCAACGTCCTGACTTTC. The encoded protein is CASSPGDGANVLTF.

This chain connects TRBV13 to TRBJ2-7; either TRBD1 or TRBD2 may fit D (5 bases each). CDR1 and CDR2 (germline): PRHDT, FYEKMQ (reference sequence). Trimming left V 4 bases short and J 4 bases short, with 11 bases between. The CDR3 contains 13 residues. The CDR3 loop is CASSSRGSYEQYF. The CDR3 region has the DNA TGTGCCAGCAGCTCCCGGGGCTCTTACGAGCAGTACTTC.